The 9 T cell receptor beta chains listed next were all sequenced from one sample in a study of blood T cell repertoires in COVID-19. Repertoires were generated with immunoSEQ multiplex PCR, while TCRdb's copy carries only in-frame clones and drops some. The sample includes roughly 250,000 clones, approximately 82% of them seen just once. Sequencing was done on a sample of peripheral blood. The receptors come from a woman of 80 years or more with acute or convalescent COVID-19.

This chain uses TRBV5-1 with TRBJ2-1; 12 bases are a match to TRBD2. V was clipped by 4 bases and J by 9 bases; unmatched bases: 5. The CDR3 consists of 14 residues. In germline, CDR1 is SGHRS, CDR2 YFSETQ. CDR3 protein: CASSPTSGSSEQFF. CDR3 coding DNA: TGCGCCAGCAGCCCGACTAGCGGGAGTAGTGAGCAGTTCTTC.

Only a few counts were recorded for this clone. The chain is built from TRBV14 and TRBJ2-2; D might be TRBD2 (6 bases). Germline CDR1 and CDR2: SGHDN and FVKESK. V was pared by 1 base and J by 3 bases, with 9 bases between. The CDR3 contains 15 residues. CDR3 region: CASSQAAGHTGELFF. The CDR3, as DNA: TGTGCCAGCAGCCAAGCCGCGGGGCACACCGGGGAGCTGTTTTTT.

In nucleotides, the CDR3 is TGTGCCAGCAGCTCCCCAGGGGGTAATTCACCCCTCCACTTT. This codes for CASSSPGGNSPLHF. The V call is TRBV5-4, the J call TRBJ1-6, with 7 nucleotides matching TRBD1. The CDR3 consists of 14 residues. The germline V gene has CDR1 SGHNT and CDR2 YYREEE (reference sequence). V dropped 3 bases and J dropped 6; count of bases not matched to a gene: 3.

This rearrangement joins TRBV5-6 to TRBJ2-7, with TRBD2 identical over 7 bases. V gave up 6 bases and J gave up 4 bases; unmatched junction bases: 10. The V gene's germline CDR1 is SGHDT and CDR2 YYEEEE. This CDR3 is 14 amino acids long. The CDR3 bases are TGTGCCAGCACCCTCGGGGGGTGGGGGTACGAGCAGTACTTC. It is translated as CASTLGGWGYEQYF.

V usage is TRBV7-3 and J usage is TRBJ2-2, with TRBD2 as a possible D gene (6 bases). Germline V gives CDR1 SGHTA, CDR2 FQGTGA. Deletions cut 0 bases from V and 5 bases from J, with 10 bases between. This CDR3 is built from 15 residues. CDR3 bases: TGTGCCAGCAGCTTAACGCAGGCGGGGACCGGGGAGCTGTTTTTT. This gives the protein CASSLTQAGTGELFF.

J is TRBJ2-7 and V is TRBV2; D is ambiguous. Trimming left V 4 bases short and J 2 bases short, with 12 bases between. The CDR3 length is 14 residues. The V gene's germline CDR1 is SNHLY and CDR2 FYNNEI. As DNA, the CDR3 is TGTGCCAGCAGTGTTTTAGGAAGCGCCTACGAGCAGTACTTC. Its translation: CASSVLGSAYEQYF.

V usage is TRBV19 and J usage is TRBJ1-3; 11 bases line up with TRBD1. Per the germline V gene, CDR1 is LNHDA and CDR2 is SQIVND (reference sequence). CDR3 length equals 14 residues. With 7 bases clipped from V and 8 bases from J, the junction kept 7 bases outside the gene matches. The CDR3: CASTPGQGVHTIYF. The CDR3 DNA reads TGTGCCAGTACCCCGGGACAGGGGGTGCACACCATATATTTT.

CDR3 in amino acids: CASSYLAGTNEKLFF. DNA for the CDR3: TGTGCCAGCAGTTATTTGGCGGGAACTAATGAAAAACTGTTTTTT. The chain uses TRBV27 and TRBJ1-4; D is unresolved. Germline CDR1 MNHEY, CDR2 SMNVEV (reference sequence). CDR3 length: 15 amino acids. V lost 4 bases, J lost 1 base, and 10 bases lay in between. The whole variable domain, filled in from reference TRBV27 and TRBJ1-4, reads EAQVTQNPRYLITVTGKKLTVTCSQNMNHEYMSWYRQDPGLGLRQIYYSMNVEVTDKGDVPEGYKVSRKEKRNFPLILESPSPNQTSLYFCASSYLAGTNEKLFFGSGTQLSVL.

The chain recombines TRBV6-2 or TRBV6-3 with TRBJ1-1, with TRBD1 as a possible D gene (6 bases). The CDR3 covers 17 residues. V dropped 0 bases and J dropped 1 base, with 15 bases sitting between them. Germline CDR1 and CDR2: MNHEY and SVGEGT. CDR3 coding DNA: TGTGCCAGCAGTTACTCCCGGATCAGGGGCTGGAACACTGAAGCTTTCTTT. It specifies CASSYSRIRGWNTEAFF.